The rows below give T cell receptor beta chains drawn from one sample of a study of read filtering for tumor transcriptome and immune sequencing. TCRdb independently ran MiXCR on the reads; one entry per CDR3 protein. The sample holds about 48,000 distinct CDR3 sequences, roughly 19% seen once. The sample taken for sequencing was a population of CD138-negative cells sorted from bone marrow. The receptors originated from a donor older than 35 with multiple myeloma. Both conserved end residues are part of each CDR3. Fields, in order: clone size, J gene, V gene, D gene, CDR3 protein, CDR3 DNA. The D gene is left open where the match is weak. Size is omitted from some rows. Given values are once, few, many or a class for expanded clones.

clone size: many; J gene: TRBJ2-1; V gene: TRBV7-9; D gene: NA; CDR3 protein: CASSIGLYNEQFF; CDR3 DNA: TGTGCCAGCAGCATCGGACTCTACAATGAGCAGTTCTTC
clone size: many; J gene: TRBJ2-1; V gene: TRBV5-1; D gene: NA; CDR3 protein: CASSLVDNEQFF; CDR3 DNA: TGCGCCAGCAGCTTGGTTGACAATGAGCAGTTCTTC
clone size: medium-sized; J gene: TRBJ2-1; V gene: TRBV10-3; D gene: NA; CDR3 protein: CAISPGEVNEQFF; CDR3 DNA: TGTGCCATCAGCCCCGGGGAGGTGAATGAGCAGTTCTTC
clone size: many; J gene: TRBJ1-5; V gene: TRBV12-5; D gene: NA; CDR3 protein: CASGPGTRNQPQHF; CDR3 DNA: TGTGCTAGTGGTCCCGGGACACGCAATCAGCCCCAGCATTTT
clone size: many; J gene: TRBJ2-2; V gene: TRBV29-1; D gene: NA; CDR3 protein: CSVPNLGGTGELFF; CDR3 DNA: TGCAGCGTCCCAAACCTCGGCGGGACCGGGGAGCTGTTTTTT
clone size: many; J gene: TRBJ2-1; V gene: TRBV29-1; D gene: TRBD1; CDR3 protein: CSGTRDRNNEQFF; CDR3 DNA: TGCAGCGGAACGCGGGACAGGAACAATGAGCAGTTCTTC
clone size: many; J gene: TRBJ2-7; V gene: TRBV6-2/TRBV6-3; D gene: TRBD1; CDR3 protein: CASSLLGGPPSEQYF; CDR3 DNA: TGTGCCAGCAGCCTCTTAGGGGGCCCACCCTCCGAGCAGTACTTC
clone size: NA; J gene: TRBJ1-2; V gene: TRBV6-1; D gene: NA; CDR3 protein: CASSAIQDWAYTF; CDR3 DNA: TGTGCCAGCAGTGCCATACAGGATTGGGCCTACACCTTC
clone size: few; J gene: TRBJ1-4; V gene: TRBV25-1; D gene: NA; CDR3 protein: CASSPTDSGKLFF; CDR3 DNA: TGTGCCAGCAGCCCCACAGACAGTGGAAAACTGTTTTTT
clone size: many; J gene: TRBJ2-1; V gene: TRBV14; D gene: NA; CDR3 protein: CASSQFRGQNYNEQFF; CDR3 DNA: TGTGCCAGCAGCCAATTCAGGGGCCAGAACTACAATGAGCAGTTCTTC
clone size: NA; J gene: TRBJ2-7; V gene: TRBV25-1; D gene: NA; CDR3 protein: CASSANIVSYEQHF; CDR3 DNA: TGTGCCAGCAGTGCTAATATTGTGTCCTACGAGCAGCACTTC
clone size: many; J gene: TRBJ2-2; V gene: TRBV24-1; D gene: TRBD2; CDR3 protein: CATQAGTSGRKELFF; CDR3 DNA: TGTGCCACGCAAGCCGGGACTAGCGGGAGGAAGGAGCTGTTTTTT
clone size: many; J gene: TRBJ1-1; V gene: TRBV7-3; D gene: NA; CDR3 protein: CASSLKRASYTEAFF; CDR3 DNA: TGTGCCAGCAGCTTAAAGAGGGCTAGTTACACTGAAGCTTTCTTT
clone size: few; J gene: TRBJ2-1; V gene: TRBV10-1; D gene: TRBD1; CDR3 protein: CASSESMGVGTGGYEQFF; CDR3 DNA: TGCGCCAGCAGTGAGTCAATGGGTGTTGGGACAGGGGGATATGAGCAGTTCTTC
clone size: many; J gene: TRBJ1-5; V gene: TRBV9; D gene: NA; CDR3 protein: CASSSHGGNQPQHF; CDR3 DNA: TGTGCCAGCAGCTCTCACGGGGGAAATCAGCCCCAGCATTTT
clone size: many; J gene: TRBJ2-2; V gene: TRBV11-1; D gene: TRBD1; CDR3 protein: CASSLEPGQGGTGELFF; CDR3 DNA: TGTGCCAGCAGCTTAGAACCTGGACAGGGAGGAACCGGGGAGCTGTTTTTT
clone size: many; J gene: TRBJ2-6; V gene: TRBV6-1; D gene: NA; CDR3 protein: CASRLIQGSGANVLTF; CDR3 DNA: TGTGCCAGCAGACTGATACAGGGCTCTGGGGCCAACGTCCTGACTTTC
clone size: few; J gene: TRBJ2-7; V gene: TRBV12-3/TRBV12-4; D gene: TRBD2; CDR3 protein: CASTGRAGGPYEQYF; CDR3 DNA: TGTGCCAGCACCGGGAGGGCGGGAGGGCCCTACGAGCAGTACTTC
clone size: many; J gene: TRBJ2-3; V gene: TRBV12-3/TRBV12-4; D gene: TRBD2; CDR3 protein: CASSFATSGRGSDTQYF; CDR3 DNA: TGTGCCAGCAGTTTCGCGACTAGCGGGAGGGGATCAGATACGCAGTATTTT
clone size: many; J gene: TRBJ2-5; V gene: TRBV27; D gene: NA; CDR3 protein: CASTSLEKQETQYF; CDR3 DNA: TGTGCCAGCACTAGCTTGGAAAAGCAAGAGACCCAGTACTTC